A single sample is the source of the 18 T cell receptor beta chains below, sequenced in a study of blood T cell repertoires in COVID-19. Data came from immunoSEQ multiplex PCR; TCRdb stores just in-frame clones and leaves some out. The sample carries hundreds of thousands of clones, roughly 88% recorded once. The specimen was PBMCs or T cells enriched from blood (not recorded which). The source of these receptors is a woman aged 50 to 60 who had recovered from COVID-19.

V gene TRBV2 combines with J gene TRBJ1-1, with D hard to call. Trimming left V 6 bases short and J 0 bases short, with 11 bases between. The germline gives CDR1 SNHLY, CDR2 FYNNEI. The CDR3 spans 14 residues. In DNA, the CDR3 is TGTGCCAGCAGGTTTTGGAGCCTGAACACTGAAGCTTTCTTT. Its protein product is CASRFWSLNTEAFF.

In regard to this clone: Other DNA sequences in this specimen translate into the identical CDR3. In DNA, the CDR3 is TGTGCCAGCCGGACTAGCGGGCCCCCCTACGAGCAGTACTTC. This translates into CASRTSGPPYEQYF. The chain couples TRBV6-5 to TRBJ2-7; TRBD2 matches at 11 bases. CDR1 and CDR2 (germline): MNHEY, SVGAGI. The CDR3 extends over 14 amino acids. The ends lost 8 bases at V and 2 bases at J; junction bases unmatched: 5.

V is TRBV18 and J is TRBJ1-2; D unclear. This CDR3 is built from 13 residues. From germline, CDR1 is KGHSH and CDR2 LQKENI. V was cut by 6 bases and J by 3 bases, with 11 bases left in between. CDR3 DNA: TGTGCCAGCTCCCGAGCGGAGGACTATGGCTACACCTTC. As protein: CASSRAEDYGYTF.

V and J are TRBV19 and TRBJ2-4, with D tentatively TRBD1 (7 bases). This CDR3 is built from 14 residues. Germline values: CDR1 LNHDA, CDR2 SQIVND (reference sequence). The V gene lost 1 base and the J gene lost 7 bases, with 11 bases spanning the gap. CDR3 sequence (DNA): TGTGCCAGTAGTATAGGACAGGGAGGCAACATTCAGTACTTC. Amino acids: CASSIGQGGNIQYF.

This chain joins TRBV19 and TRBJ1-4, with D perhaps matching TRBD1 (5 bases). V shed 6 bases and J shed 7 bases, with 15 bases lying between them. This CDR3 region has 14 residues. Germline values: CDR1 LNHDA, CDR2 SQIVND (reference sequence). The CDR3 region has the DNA TGTGCCAGTAGAATACAGGTCCTGAGTGAAAAACTGTTTTTT. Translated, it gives CASRIQVLSEKLFF.

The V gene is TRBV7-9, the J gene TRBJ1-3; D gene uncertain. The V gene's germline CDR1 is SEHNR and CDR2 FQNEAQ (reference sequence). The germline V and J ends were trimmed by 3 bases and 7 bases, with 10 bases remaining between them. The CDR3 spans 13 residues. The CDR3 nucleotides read TGTGCCAGCAGCTTTCTAGGTCCGAACACCATATATTTT. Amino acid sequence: CASSFLGPNTIYF.

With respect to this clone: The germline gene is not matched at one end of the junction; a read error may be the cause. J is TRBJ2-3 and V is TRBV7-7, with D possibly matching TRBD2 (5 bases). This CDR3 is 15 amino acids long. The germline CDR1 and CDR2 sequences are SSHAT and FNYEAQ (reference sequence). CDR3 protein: CASSDGTRPTDTQYF. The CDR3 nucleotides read TGTGCTAGCAGCGATGGCACTAGACCCACAGATACGCAGTATTTT.

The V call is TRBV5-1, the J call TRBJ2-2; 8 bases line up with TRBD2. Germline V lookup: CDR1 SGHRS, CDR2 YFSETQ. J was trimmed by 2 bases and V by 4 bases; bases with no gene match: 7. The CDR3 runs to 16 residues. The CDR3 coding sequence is TGCGCCAGCAGCCGGGAGGGACTACCAAACACCGGGGAGCTGTTTTTT. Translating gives CASSREGLPNTGELFF. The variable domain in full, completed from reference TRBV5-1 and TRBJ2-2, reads KAGVTQTPRYLIKTRGQQVTLSCSPISGHRSVSWYQQTPGQGLQFLFEYFSETQRNKGNFPGRFSGRQFSNSRSEMNVSTLELGDSALYLCASSREGLPNTGELFFGEGSRLTVL.

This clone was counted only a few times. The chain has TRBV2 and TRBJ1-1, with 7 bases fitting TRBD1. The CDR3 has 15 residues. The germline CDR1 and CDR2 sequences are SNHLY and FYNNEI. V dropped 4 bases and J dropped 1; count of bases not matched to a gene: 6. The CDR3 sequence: CASSGQGMANTEAFF. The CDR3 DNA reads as TGTGCCAGCAGTGGACAGGGCATGGCGAACACTGAAGCTTTCTTT.

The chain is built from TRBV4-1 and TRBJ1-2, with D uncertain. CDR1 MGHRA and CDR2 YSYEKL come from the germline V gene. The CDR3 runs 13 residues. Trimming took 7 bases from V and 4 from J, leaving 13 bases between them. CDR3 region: CASTDSWSYGYTF. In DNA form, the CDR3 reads TGCGCCAGCACCGACTCATGGTCCTATGGCTACACCTTC.

The CDR3 protein is CASSQQVTNQPQHF. Written as DNA, the CDR3 is TGCGCCAGCAGCCAGCAGGTCACCAATCAGCCCCAGCATTTT. The V call is TRBV4-1, the J call TRBJ1-5; D gene ambiguous. Germline V gene data show CDR1 as MGHRA and CDR2 as YSYEKL. The CDR3 length is 14 residues. With 3 bases removed from V and 3 bases from J, the gap between germline ends came to 9 bases.

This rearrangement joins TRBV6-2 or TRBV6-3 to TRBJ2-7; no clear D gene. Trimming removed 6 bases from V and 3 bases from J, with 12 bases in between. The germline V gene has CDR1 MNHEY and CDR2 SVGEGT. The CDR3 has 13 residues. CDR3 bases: TGTGCCAGCAGCCCCGCCACCTACTACGAGCAGTACTTC. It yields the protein CASSPATYYEQYF.

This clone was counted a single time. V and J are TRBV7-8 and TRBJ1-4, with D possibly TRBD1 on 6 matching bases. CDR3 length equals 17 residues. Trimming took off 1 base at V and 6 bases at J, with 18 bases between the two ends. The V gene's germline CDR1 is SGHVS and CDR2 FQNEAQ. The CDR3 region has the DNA TGTGCCAGCAGCTTAGGCGACGCAGGGGAGTTCGATGAAAAACTGTTTTTT. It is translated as CASSLGDAGEFDEKLFF.

The CDR3 DNA reads TGCGCCAGCAGCCCCGACAGAAACTATGGCTACACCTTC. Translated, it gives CASSPDRNYGYTF. The rearrangement links TRBV5-1 to TRBJ1-2, with a tentative D call TRBD1 (5 bases). The CDR3 length is 13 residues. Germline V lookup: CDR1 SGHRS, CDR2 YFSETQ. V lost 4 bases and J lost 2, with 9 bases in between. The complete variable domain, with remaining parts taken from reference TRBV5-1 and TRBJ1-2, reads KAGVTQTPRYLIKTRGQQVTLSCSPISGHRSVSWYQQTPGQGLQFLFEYFSETQRNKGNFPGRFSGRQFSNSRSEMNVSTLELGDSALYLCASSPDRNYGYTFGSGTRLTVV.

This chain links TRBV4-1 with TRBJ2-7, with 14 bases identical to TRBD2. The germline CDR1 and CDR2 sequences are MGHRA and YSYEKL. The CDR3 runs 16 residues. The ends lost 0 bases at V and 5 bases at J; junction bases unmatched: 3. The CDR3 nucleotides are TGCGCCAGCAGCCAAGATGGGACTAGCGGGAGCAACGAGCAGTACTTC. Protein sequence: CASSQDGTSGSNEQYF.

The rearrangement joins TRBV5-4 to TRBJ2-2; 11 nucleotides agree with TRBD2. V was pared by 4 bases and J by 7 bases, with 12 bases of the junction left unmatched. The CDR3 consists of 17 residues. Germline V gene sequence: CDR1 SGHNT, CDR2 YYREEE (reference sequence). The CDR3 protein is CASSPTLAGGRGGELFF. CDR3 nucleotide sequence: TGTGCCAGCAGCCCAACCCTAGCGGGAGGACGAGGCGGGGAGCTGTTTTTT.

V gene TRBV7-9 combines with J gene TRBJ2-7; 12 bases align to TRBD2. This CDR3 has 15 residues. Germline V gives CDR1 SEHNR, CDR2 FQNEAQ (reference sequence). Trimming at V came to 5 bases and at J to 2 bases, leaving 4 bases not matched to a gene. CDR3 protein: CASSRLAGVTYEQYF. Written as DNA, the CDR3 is TGTGCCAGCAGCAGACTAGCGGGGGTAACCTACGAGCAGTACTTC.

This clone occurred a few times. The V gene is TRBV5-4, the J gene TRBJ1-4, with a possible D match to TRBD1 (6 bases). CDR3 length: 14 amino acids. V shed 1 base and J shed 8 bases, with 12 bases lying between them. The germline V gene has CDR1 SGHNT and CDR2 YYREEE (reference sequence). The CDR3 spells CASSLNRAGEKLFF. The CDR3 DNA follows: TGTGCCAGCAGCTTGAACAGGGCAGGCGAAAAACTGTTTTTT.